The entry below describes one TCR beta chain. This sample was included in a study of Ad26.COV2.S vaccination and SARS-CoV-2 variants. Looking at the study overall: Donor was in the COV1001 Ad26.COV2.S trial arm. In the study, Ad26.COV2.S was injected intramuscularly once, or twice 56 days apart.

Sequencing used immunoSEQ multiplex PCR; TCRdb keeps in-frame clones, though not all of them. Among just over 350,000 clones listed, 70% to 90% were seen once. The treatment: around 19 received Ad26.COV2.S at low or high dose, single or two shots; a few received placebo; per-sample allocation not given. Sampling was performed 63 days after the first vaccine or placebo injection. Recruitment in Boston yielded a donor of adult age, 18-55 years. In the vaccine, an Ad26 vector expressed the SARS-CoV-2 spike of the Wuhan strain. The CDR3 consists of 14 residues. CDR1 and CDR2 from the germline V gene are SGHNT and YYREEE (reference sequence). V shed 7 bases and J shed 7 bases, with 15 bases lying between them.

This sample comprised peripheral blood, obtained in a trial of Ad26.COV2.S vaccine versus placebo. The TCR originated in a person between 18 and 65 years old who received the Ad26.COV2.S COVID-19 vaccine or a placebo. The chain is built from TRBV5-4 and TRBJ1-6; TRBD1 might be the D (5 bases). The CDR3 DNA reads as TGTGCCAGCGGAGGGGCAGGCATAAATTCACCCCTCCACTTT. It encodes CASGGAGINSPLHF.